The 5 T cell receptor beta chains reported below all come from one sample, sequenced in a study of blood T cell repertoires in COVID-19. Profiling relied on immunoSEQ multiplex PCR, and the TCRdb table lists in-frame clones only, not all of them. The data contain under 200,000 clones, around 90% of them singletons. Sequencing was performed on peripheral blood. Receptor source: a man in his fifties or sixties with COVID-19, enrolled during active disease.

CDR3 protein: CASSLVGRQGNTEAFF. Here the CDR3 DNA reads TGTGCCAGCAGCTTAGTGGGAAGGCAGGGGAACACTGAAGCTTTCTTT. The chain is built from TRBV7-8 and TRBJ1-1, with D possibly matching TRBD1 (5 bases). This CDR3 is 16 amino acids long. Germline CDR1 and CDR2: SGHVS and FQNEAQ. V shed 1 base and J shed 1 base, with 13 bases lying between them.

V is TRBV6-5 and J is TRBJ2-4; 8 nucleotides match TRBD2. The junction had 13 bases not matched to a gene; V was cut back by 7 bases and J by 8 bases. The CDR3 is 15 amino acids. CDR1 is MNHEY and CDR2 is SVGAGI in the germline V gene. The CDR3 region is CASTGSGKSRDIQYF. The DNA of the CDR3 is TGTGCCAGCACGGGTAGCGGGAAGTCCAGGGACATTCAGTACTTC.

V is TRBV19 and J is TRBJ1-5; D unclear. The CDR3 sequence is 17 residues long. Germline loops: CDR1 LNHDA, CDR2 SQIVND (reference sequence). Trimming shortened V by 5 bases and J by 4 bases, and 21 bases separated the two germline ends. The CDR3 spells CASSVTIGGQPNQPQHF. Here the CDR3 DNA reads TGTGCCAGTAGTGTCACCATCGGAGGGCAGCCAAATCAGCCCCAGCATTTT.

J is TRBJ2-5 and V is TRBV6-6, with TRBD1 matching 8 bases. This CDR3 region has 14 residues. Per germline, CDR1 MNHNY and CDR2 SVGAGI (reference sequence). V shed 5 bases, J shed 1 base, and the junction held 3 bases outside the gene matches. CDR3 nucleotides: TGTGCCAGCAGTGACAGGGGACGCCAAGAGACCCAGTACTTC. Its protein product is CASSDRGRQETQYF.

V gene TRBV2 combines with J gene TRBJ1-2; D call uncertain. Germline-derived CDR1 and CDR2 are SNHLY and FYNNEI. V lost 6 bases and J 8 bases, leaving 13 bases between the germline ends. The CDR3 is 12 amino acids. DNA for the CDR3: TGTGCCAGCAGGGACTCCTTGACAGGCTACACCTTC. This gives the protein CASRDSLTGYTF.